Here is one TCR beta chain with its context. Its antigen remains unidentified. The study's library attached unique molecular identifiers to single cDNA molecules. TCRdb analysed the RACE reads with MiXCR anew, one entry per CDR3 protein. The sample yields fewer than 80,000 distinct CDR3 sequences, more than 9.5% seen once. V was trimmed by 5 bases and J by 2 bases, leaving 12 bases between them. The CDR3 runs 15 residues. Looked up from germline, CDR1 is SGHTA and CDR2 is FQGNSA. This sample stems from a study of human T cells and chemical hapten exposure. The study, taken as a whole, reports: The study found expanded TCRs formed significantly more large CDR3 similarity clusters than controls.

As to time point: patch test 3, about 24 weeks after DPC sensitization. Treatment noted: therapeutic diphenylcyclopropenone sensitization with weekly scalp DPC. The source of this sequence is a woman under 40 with alopecia areata. Some clones in this sample may be carry-over from other donors' samples. Sample: whole blood, taken in connection with sensitization to the hapten diphenylcyclopropenone (DPC). The chain carries TRBV7-2 and TRBJ2-2; D is perhaps TRBD1 (5 bases). CDR3: CASSPDRANTGELFF. In DNA form, the CDR3 reads TGTGCCAGCAGCCCTGACAGAGCCAACACCGGGGAGCTGTTTTTT. The full variable domain, its missing parts supplied by reference TRBV7-2 and TRBJ2-2, is GAGVSQSPSNKVTEKGKDVELRCDPISGHTALYWYRQSLGQGLEFLIYFQGNSAPDKSGLPSDRFSAERTGGSVSTLTIQRTQQEDSAVYLCASSPDRANTGELFFGEGSRLTVL.